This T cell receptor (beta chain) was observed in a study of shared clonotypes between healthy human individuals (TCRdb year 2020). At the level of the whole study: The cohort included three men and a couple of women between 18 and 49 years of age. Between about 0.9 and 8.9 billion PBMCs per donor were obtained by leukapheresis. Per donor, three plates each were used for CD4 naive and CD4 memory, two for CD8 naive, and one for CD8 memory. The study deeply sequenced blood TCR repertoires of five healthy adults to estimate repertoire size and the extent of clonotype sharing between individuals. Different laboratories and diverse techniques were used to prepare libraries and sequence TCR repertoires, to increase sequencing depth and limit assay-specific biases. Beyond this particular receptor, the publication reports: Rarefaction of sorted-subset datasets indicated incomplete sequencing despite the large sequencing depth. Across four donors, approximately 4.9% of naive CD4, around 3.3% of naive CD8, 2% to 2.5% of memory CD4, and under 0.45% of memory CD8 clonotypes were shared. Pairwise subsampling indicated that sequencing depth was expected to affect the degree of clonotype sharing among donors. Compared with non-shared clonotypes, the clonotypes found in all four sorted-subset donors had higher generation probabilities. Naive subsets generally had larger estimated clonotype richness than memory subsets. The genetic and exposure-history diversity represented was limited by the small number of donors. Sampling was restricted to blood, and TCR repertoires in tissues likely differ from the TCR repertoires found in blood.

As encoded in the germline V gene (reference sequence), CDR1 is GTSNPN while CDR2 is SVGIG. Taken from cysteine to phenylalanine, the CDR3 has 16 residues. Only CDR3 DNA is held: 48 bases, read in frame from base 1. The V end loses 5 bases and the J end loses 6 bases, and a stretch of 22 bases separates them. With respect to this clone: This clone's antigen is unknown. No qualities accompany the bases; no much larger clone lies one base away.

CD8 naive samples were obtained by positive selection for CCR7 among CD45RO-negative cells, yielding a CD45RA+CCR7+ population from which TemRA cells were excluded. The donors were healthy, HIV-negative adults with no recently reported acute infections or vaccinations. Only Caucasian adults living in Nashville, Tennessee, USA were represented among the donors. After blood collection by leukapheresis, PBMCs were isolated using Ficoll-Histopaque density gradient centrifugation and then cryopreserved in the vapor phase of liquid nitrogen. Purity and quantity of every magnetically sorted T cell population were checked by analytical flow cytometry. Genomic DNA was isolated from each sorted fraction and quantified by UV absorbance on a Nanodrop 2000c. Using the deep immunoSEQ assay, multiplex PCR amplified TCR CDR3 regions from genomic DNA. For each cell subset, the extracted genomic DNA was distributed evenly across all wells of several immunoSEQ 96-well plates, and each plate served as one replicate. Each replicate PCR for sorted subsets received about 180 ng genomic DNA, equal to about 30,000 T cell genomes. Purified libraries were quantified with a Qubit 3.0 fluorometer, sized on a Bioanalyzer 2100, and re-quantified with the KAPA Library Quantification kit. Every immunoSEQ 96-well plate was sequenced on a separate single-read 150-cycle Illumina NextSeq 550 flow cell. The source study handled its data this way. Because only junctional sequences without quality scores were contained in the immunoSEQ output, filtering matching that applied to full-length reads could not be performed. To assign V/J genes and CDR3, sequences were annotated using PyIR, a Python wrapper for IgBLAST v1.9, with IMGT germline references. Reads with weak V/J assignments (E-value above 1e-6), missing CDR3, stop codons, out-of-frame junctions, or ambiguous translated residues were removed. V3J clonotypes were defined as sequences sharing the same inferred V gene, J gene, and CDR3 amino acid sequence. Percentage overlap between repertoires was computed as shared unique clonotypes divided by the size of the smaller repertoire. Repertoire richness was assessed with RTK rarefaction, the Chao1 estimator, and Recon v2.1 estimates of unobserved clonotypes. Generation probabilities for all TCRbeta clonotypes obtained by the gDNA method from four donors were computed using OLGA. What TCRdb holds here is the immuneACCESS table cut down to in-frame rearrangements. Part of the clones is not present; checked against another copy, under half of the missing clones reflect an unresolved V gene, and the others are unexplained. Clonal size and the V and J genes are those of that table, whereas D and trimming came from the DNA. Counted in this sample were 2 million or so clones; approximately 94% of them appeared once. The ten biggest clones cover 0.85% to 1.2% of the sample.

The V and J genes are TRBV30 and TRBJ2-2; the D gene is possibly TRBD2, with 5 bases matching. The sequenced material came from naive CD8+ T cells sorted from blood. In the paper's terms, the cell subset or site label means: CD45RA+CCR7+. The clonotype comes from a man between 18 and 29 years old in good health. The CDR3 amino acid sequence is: CAWLDFRETAPGELFF. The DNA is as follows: TGTGCCTGGTTGGACTTCCGGGAAACTGCTCCCGGGGAGCTGTTTTTT.